The 9 T cell receptor beta chains below were found in one sample sequenced in a study of blood T cell repertoires in COVID-19. Sequenced by immunoSEQ multiplex PCR; TCRdb stores in-frame clones only, minus some. The sample carries roughly 200,000 clones, 86% recorded once. Source material: PBMCs or T cells enriched from blood (not recorded which). Receptor source: a woman aged 40 to 50 in a cohort exposed to, infected with or recovered from COVID-19 (not recorded which).

The rearrangement links TRBV11-3 to TRBJ2-3, with 8 bases aligning to TRBD2. V gave up 5 bases and J gave up 1 base; unmatched junction bases: 14. The CDR3 covers 18 residues. Germline values: CDR1 SGHNT, CDR2 YENEEA. The CDR3 loop reads CASSPPSGRREGTDTQYF. CDR3 nucleotide sequence: TGTGCCAGCAGCCCACCCAGCGGGAGACGGGAGGGCACAGATACGCAGTATTTT.

The rearrangement joins TRBV3-1 (or the pseudogene TRBV3-2) to TRBJ1-1, with unresolved D. The CDR3 extends over 15 amino acids. Per the germline V gene, CDR1 is LGHDT and CDR2 is YNNKEL (reference sequence). With 4 bases removed from V and 6 bases from J, the gap between germline ends came to 18 bases. The CDR3 DNA sequence: TGTGCCAGCAGCCGAGGCCGGCGGGCCGACGCTGAAGCTTTCTTT. Translation: CASSRGRRADAEAFF.

V gene TRBV6-5 combines with J gene TRBJ1-1; D is perhaps TRBD1 (5 bases). The CDR3 totals 13 residues. V gave up 7 bases and J gave up 1 base, with 10 bases separating them. Germline loops: CDR1 MNHEY, CDR2 SVGAGI. The CDR3 region is CASKLQGNTEAFF. For the CDR3, the DNA is TGTGCCAGCAAACTTCAGGGGAACACTGAAGCTTTCTTT.

This chain connects TRBV7-2 to TRBJ2-3, with D possibly being TRBD2 (5 bases). Per the germline V gene, CDR1 is SGHTA and CDR2 is FQGNSA. CDR3 length: 15 amino acids. The germline V and J ends were trimmed by 1 base and 3 bases, with 11 bases remaining between them. The CDR3 DNA follows: TGTGCCAGCAGCTTAGGGAGGTACGGGACAGATACGCAGTATTTT. Its protein is CASSLGRYGTDTQYF.

The chain employs TRBV6-5 and TRBJ2-1; D is perhaps TRBD2 (5 bases). The germline CDR1 and CDR2 sequences are MNHEY and SVGAGI. The V gene lost 0 bases and the J gene lost 6 bases, with 6 bases spanning the gap. The CDR3 runs to 13 residues. CDR3: CASSYSGANEQFF. CDR3 nucleotide sequence: TGTGCCAGCAGTTACTCGGGAGCCAATGAGCAGTTCTTC.

The chain is built from TRBV11-3 and TRBJ2-1, with 9 bases fitting TRBD1. Germline CDR1 and CDR2: SGHNT and YENEEA. This CDR3 has 16 amino acids. The V and J ends lost 1 base and 4 bases, in that order; junction bases with no gene match: 5. CDR3 amino acids: CASSLVYRGPYNEQFF. The CDR3 region has the DNA TGTGCCAGCAGCTTAGTGTACAGGGGGCCGTACAATGAGCAGTTCTTC.

This clone was recorded only once. This sequence joins TRBV27 and TRBJ2-1; maybe TRBD2 (6 bases). The CDR3 contains 14 residues. Trimming cost V 6 bases and J 13 bases, with 22 bases left between them. Per the germline V gene, CDR1 is MNHEY and CDR2 is SMNVEV (reference sequence). DNA of the CDR3: TGTGCCAGCAGCCCCCTTGGGTTGGCGGGAAAACAGTTCTTC. Residues: CASSPLGLAGKQFF.

V and J are TRBV11-2 and TRBJ2-3; D call uncertain. Between the trimmed V and J ends, which lost 1 base and 6 bases, there was a span of 14 bases. This CDR3 region has 15 residues. CDR1 SGHAT and CDR2 FQNNGV come from the germline V gene. CDR3 sequence (DNA): TGTGCCAGCAGCTTAGCTATACACTACGTGGATACGCAGTATTTT. It translates to CASSLAIHYVDTQYF.

The chain recombines TRBV11-3 with TRBJ1-1, with 8 bases identical to TRBD1. The CDR3 extends over 16 amino acids. Germline lookup yields CDR1 SGHNT and CDR2 YENEEA. The ends lost 4 bases at V and 6 bases at J; junction bases unmatched: 13. In DNA form, the CDR3 reads TGTGCCAGCAGCTCGAGGCAGGGGGCAGTTGTGGCTGAAGCTTTCTTT. Protein sequence: CASSSRQGAVVAEAFF.